The present T cell receptor (beta chain) was sequenced within a study of shared clonotypes between healthy human individuals (TCRdb year 2020). Notes on the research overall: The cohort included three men and a couple of women between 18 and 49 years of age. To increase sequencing depth and limit assay-specific biases, TCR repertoire library preparation and sequencing were carried out by different laboratories using diverse techniques. Leukapheresis yielded between about 0.8 and 8.9 billion PBMCs per donor. Per donor, three plates each were used for CD4 naive and CD4 memory, two for CD8 naive, and one for CD8 memory. To estimate repertoire size and how much clonotype sharing occurs between individuals, the study deeply sequenced the blood TCR repertoires of about 5 healthy adults.

CD8 naive samples consisted of CD45RO-negative cells that were positively selected for CCR7, yielding a CD45RA+CCR7+ population without TemRA cells. Healthy HIV-negative adults with no recently reported acute infections or vaccinations were included as donors. Every donor was a Caucasian adult residing in Nashville, Tennessee, USA. After blood collection by leukapheresis, PBMCs were isolated using Ficoll-Histopaque density gradient centrifugation and then cryopreserved in the vapor phase of liquid nitrogen. Analytical flow cytometry was used to check the purity and quantity of every magnetically sorted T cell population. From each sorted fraction, genomic DNA was isolated and quantified by UV absorbance on a Nanodrop 2000c. The germline V gene (reference sequence) gives CDR1 as SEHNR and CDR2 as FQNEAQ. V drops 1 base and J drops 8 bases, leaving 21 bases in between. The CDR3, cysteine through phenylalanine, is 17 amino acids long. Here the CDR3 DNA is all that survives: 51 bases in frame from base 1.

Using the deep immunoSEQ assay, multiplex PCR amplified TCR CDR3 regions from genomic DNA. Genomic DNA extracted from each cell subset was distributed evenly over all wells of several immunoSEQ 96-well plates, and each plate served as one replicate. For sorted subsets, approximately 210 ng genomic DNA, equal to 30,000 to 35,000 T cell genomes, was loaded into each replicate PCR. The purified libraries were quantified using a Qubit 3.0 fluorometer, sized with a Bioanalyzer 2100, and then quantified again using the KAPA Library Quantification kit. A separate single-read 150-cycle Illumina NextSeq 550 flow cell was used to sequence each immunoSEQ 96-well plate. The authors' pipeline ran thus. Because the immunoSEQ output included only junctional sequences and no quality scores, the filtering could not be the same as the filtering used for full-length reads. To assign V/J genes and CDR3, sequences were annotated against IMGT germline references using PyIR, a Python wrapper for IgBLAST v1.9. Any read was removed if the V/J assignment was weak (E-value above 1e-6), the CDR3 was missing, or the read contained stop codons, out-of-frame junctions, or ambiguous translated residues. V3J clonotypes were defined as sequences sharing the same inferred V gene, J gene, and CDR3 amino acid sequence. To compute the percentage overlap between repertoires, the number of shared unique clonotypes was divided by the size of the smaller repertoire. Three approaches were used to assess repertoire richness: RTK rarefaction, the Chao1 estimator, and Recon v2.1 estimates of unobserved clonotypes. For all TCRbeta clonotypes obtained by the gDNA method from a few donors, generation probabilities were computed with OLGA. Drawn from immuneACCESS, this table holds only the in-frame rearrangements with V and J called that TCRdb kept. Clones are partly lost; checked studies trace under half to an unresolved V gene and leave the rest unexplained. V, J and clone size are taken as reported in that table, and D and trimming were inferred from the DNA itself. Within this sample are around 2,000,000 clones, with about 95% of them counted one time only. The ten largest account for more than 0.95% of the sample.

What the research found in general, with its limitations: Sampling was restricted to blood, and TCR repertoires in tissue are likely to differ from TCR repertoires in blood. Pairwise subsampling indicated that sequencing depth was expected to affect the degree of clonotype sharing among donors. Compared with non-shared clonotypes, the clonotypes found in all four sorted-subset donors had higher generation probabilities. The genetic and exposure-history diversity represented was limited by the small number of donors. When several donors were compared, the shared fraction of clonotypes was roughly 4.8% for naive CD4, 3.5% for naive CD8, roughly 2.5% for memory CD4, and 0.4% for memory CD8. Larger estimated clonotype richness was generally found for naive subsets than for memory subsets. Rarefaction of sorted-subset datasets indicated incomplete sequencing despite the large sequencing depth.

Worth noting for this clone: Its target antigen remains unknown. No base quality information exists; no much larger clone differs at one position.

This receptor was obtained from a man aged 18 to 29 in good health. Sequencing used naive CD8+ T cells sorted from blood. Per the publication, the cell subset or site label means: CD45RA+CCR7+. Recombination joined TRBV7-9 with TRBJ2-1; the D region possibly corresponds to TRBD2 (5 bases align). The DNA is TGTGCCAGCAGCTTAGACCTGTCCAGGCGGGCCCTCGATGAGCAGTTCTTC. It is translated as CASSLDLSRRALDEQFF.